A selection of T cell receptor beta chains follows, all from one sample in a study of blood T cell repertoires in COVID-19. The assay was immunoSEQ multiplex PCR, and TCRdb's table has in-frame clones only and misses some. The repertoire consists of some 300,000 clones, with roughly 87% occurring once and the leading ten covering approximately 0.93%. The sequencing sample was made of PBMCs or T cells enriched from blood (not recorded which). These receptors originate from a woman younger than 45 who had recovered from COVID-19. Both conserved end residues are part of each CDR3. D genes are given only for firm matches. Only some rows state a clone size, as once, few, many or a class for expanded clones.

d_gene | j_gene | abundance | len | v_gene | CDR3aa | CDR3nt
NA | TRBJ2-7 | once | 14 | TRBV7-2 | CASSLAGAFYEQYF | TGTGCCAGCAGCTTAGCGGGGGCCTTCTACGAGCAGTACTTC
NA | TRBJ1-2 | NA | 16 | TRBV11-2 | CASSLDSEQGSYGYTF | TGTGCCAGCAGCTTAGATAGCGAACAAGGGAGCTATGGCTACACCTTC
TRBD1 | TRBJ2-5 | NA | 18 | TRBV11-2 | CASSLRTRTGIYQETQYF | TGTGCCAGCAGCTTAAGAACCAGGACAGGGATCTACCAAGAGACCCAGTACTTC
TRBD2 | TRBJ2-7 | NA | 18 | TRBV5-1 | CASSPGLAGDPSSYEQYF | TGCGCCAGCAGCCCCGGACTAGCGGGGGACCCGAGCTCCTACGAGCAGTACTTC
TRBD1 | TRBJ1-5 | NA | 15 | TRBV30 | CAWSVQGRGNQPQHF | TGTGCCTGGAGTGTACAGGGGCGAGGCAATCAGCCCCAGCATTTT
NA | TRBJ2-1 | NA | 13 | TRBV12-3/TRBV12-4 | CASSRRENNEQFF | TGTGCCAGCAGTCGCCGGGAAAACAATGAGCAGTTCTTC
NA | TRBJ2-3 | NA | 16 | TRBV5-1 | CASSLARGSGADTQYF | TGCGCCAGCAGCTTGGCTCGGGGGTCGGGGGCAGATACGCAGTATTTT
TRBD1 | TRBJ2-1 | NA | 16 | TRBV29-1 | CSVEEGTGGTYNEQFF | TGCAGCGTTGAAGAAGGGACAGGGGGGACCTACAATGAGCAGTTCTTC
TRBD1 | TRBJ1-3 | NA | 17 | TRBV24-1 | CATSDQDRGRSGNTIYF | TGTGCCACCAGTGATCAGGACAGGGGGCGCTCTGGAAACACCATATATTTT
NA | TRBJ1-4 | NA | 13 | TRBV30 | CAWSVRLNEKLFF | TGTGCCTGGAGTGTACGGTTAAATGAAAAACTGTTTTTT
TRBD1 | TRBJ1-1 | once | 13 | TRBV10-3 | CAIRTGENTEAFF | TGTGCCATCAGGACAGGGGAGAACACTGAAGCTTTCTTT
TRBD2 | TRBJ2-2 | NA | 17 | TRBV7-7 | CASSSTRAGDNTGELFF | TGTGCCAGCAGCTCCACCAGAGCGGGGGATAACACCGGGGAGCTGTTTTTT
TRBD1 | TRBJ2-2 | NA | 13 | TRBV2 | CASSDRANGELFF | TGTGCCAGCAGCGACAGGGCTAACGGGGAGCTGTTTTTT
NA | TRBJ1-2 | NA | 18 | TRBV30 | CAWSVQRKTAPLNYGYTF | TGTGCCTGGAGTGTACAAAGGAAGACAGCCCCTCTTAACTATGGCTACACCTTC
TRBD1 | TRBJ1-5 | NA | 16 | TRBV6-1 | CASSDIPGQGNQPQHF | TGTGCCAGCAGTGATATTCCGGGACAGGGAAATCAGCCCCAGCATTTT
TRBD1 | TRBJ2-7 | once | 14 | TRBV6-5 | CASSKQGPSYEQYF | TGTGCCAGCAGTAAACAGGGGCCCTCGTACGAGCAGTACTTC
NA | TRBJ2-7 | NA | 13 | TRBV27 | CASSASGGYEQYF | TGTGCCAGCAGTGCCTCGGGTGGCTACGAGCAGTACTTC
TRBD2 | TRBJ2-7 | NA | 17 | TRBV7-6 | CASSQREGSVSSYEQYF | TGTGCCAGCAGCCAGAGGGAGGGGTCAGTTAGCTCCTACGAGCAGTACTTC
NA | TRBJ1-5 | NA | 15 | TRBV9 | CASSVAGRYNQPQHF | TGTGCCAGCAGCGTTGCGGGACGGTACAATCAGCCCCAGCATTTT
NA | TRBJ2-7 | NA | 13 | TRBV4-1 | CASSLADSYEQYF | TGCGCCAGCAGCCTGGCAGACTCCTACGAGCAGTACTTC
NA | TRBJ2-1 | NA | 16 | TRBV4-3 | CASSHDLGDLGNEQFF | TGCGCCAGCAGCCATGATCTCGGGGACTTAGGCAATGAGCAGTTCTTC
NA | TRBJ2-1 | NA | 14 | TRBV19 | CASSTLLEYNEQFF | TGTGCCAGTAGTACTCTACTAGAGTACAATGAGCAGTTCTTC
NA | TRBJ2-3 | NA | 15 | TRBV7-6 | CASSLGGGGTDTQYF | TGTGCCAGCAGCTTAGGAGGGGGAGGCACAGATACGCAGTATTTT
TRBD1 | TRBJ1-5 | NA | 14 | TRBV28 | CASSSGQGPQPQHF | TGTGCCAGCAGTTCAGGACAGGGCCCTCAGCCCCAGCATTTT
NA | TRBJ1-4 | NA | 17 | TRBV4-3 | CASSQGTRSAQREKLFF | TGCGCCAGCAGCCAAGGGACAAGGTCCGCCCAGAGGGAAAAACTGTTTTTT
NA | TRBJ1-2 | NA | 13 | TRBV5-1 | CASSDGLNGGYTF | TGCGCCAGCAGCGACGGGTTGAACGGCGGCTACACCTTC
NA | TRBJ1-3 | NA | 18 | TRBV11-2 | CASSHEFGRGSSGNTIYF | TGTGCCAGCAGCCACGAATTCGGGCGGGGGAGCTCTGGAAACACCATATATTTT
TRBD1 | TRBJ1-2 | NA | 14 | TRBV27 | CASSLTGANYGYTF | TGTGCCAGCAGTCTGACAGGGGCCAACTATGGCTACACCTTC
NA | TRBJ1-4 | NA | 18 | TRBV5-5 | CASSLGAGKNATNEKLFF | TGTGCCAGCAGCTTAGGGGCTGGGAAAAATGCAACTAATGAAAAACTGTTTTTT
NA | TRBJ2-6 | once | 15 | TRBV30 | CAWKSGWAGANVLTF | TGTGCCTGGAAGTCAGGCTGGGCCGGGGCCAACGTCCTGACTTTC
NA | TRBJ1-2 | NA | 15 | TRBV5-4 | CASSQTRPLDYGYTF | TGTGCCAGCAGCCAGACAAGACCCTTAGACTATGGCTACACCTTC
NA | TRBJ2-7 | NA | 11 | TRBV3-1/TRBV3-2 | CASSQVGEQYF | TGTGCCAGCAGCCAAGTCGGCGAGCAGTACTTC
NA | TRBJ2-1 | NA | 14 | TRBV27 | CASSWADTTNEQFF | TGTGCCAGCAGTTGGGCTGACACAACCAATGAGCAGTTCTTC